This TCR beta chain appears in the sequencing data of a study of blood T cell repertoires in COVID-19. As for the study in general: T cells, B-cell-depleted T cells, or PBMCs supplied cDNA or gDNA.

In the source study's methods: Cell counts per sample came from amplifying reference gene primers. The repertoire was sequenced with immunoSEQ multiplex PCR; TCRdb's copy has only in-frame clones and lacks some. D and trimming come from the DNA, and the V and J calls and clone size come from that table. The table has 250,000 to 300,000 clones, approximately 80% seen once; the top ten hold around 5%. Details on this clone: In the same sample, other DNA sequences code for this CDR3.

Sequencing used PBMCs or T cells enriched from blood (not recorded which). The receptor comes from a man aged 40-49 years who had been exposed to COVID-19.

The CDR3 here is CASSIGDTQYF. The DNA for the CDR3 is TGTGCCAGTAGCATCGGGGATACGCAGTATTTT. This chain uses TRBV19 with TRBJ2-3, with D hard to call. Germline V gives CDR1 LNHDA, CDR2 SQIVND (reference sequence). Trimming took off 6 bases at V and 6 bases at J, with 7 bases between the two ends. The CDR3 extends over 11 amino acids.